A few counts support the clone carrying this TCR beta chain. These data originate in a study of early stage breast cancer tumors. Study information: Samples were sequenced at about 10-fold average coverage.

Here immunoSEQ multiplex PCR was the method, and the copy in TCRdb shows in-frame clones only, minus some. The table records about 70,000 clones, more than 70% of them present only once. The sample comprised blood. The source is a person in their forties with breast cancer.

The CDR3 DNA reads as TGCGCCAGCGCCCGCCGGGGGGAACCCGTAGAGACCCAGTACTTC. This translates into CASARRGEPVETQYF. The chain carries TRBV5-1 and TRBJ2-5; TRBD2 matches at 7 bases. The germline CDR1 and CDR2 sequences are SGHRS and YFSETQ. CDR3 length equals 15 residues. The J segment lost 4 bases and the V segment lost 7 bases, leaving 13 bases of the junction unmatched.